Sequencing of this TCR beta chain was carried out in a study of T cells in women clearing cervical HPV infection. Study information: HLA type could not be excluded as a confounder. Overall study findings and caveats: A classifier using richness and V gene abundances reached an AUC of nearly 0.85.

TCRdb's copy holds only in-frame clones and misses some; the assay was immunoSEQ multiplex PCR. The sample's table shows 18,000 or so clones. V shed 5 bases and J 4 bases; nucleotides not matched to a gene: 5. The V gene's germline CDR1 is SGHRS and CDR2 YFSETQ. The length of the CDR3 is 13 residues. On this clone itself: Antigen specificity is unknown. Read data end 3 residues before the CDR3 end; the end is taken from the germline J gene.

The clonotype was recovered from a woman between 18 and 69 years old with a cervical HPV16 infection that either progressed to CIN3+ or cleared (not recorded which). V gene TRBV5-1 combines with J gene TRBJ1-1; TRBD1 matches 7 bases. The sample comprised blood buffy coat. CDR3 loop: CASSDRGLTEAFF. The DNA read from the CDR3 is TGCGCCAGCAGTGATAGGGGGCTCACTGAA.